This T cell receptor beta chain comes out of a study of blood T cell repertoires in COVID-19. Study-level background: From the United States, Italy and Spain came samples of acute and convalescent COVID-19. From T cells, B-cell-depleted T cells, or PBMCs came the material, which was cDNA or gDNA.

Per the study methods: Estimation of nucleated cell counts relied on the amplification of reference gene primers. Generated by immunoSEQ multiplex PCR, the TCRdb table keeps only in-frame clones and is missing some. The D gene and trimming were derived from the DNA, and the V and J assignments and clone size from that table. This table has around 91,000 clones, approximately 81% appearing once. Germline V lookup: CDR1 MDHEN, CDR2 SYDVKM. The V segment lost 6 bases and the J segment 2 bases; nucleotides outside the gene matches: 0. The CDR3 runs 13 residues. The TCR was taken from a man at least 80 years old with acute or convalescent COVID-19. The specimen was peripheral blood. V and J are TRBV28 and TRBJ1-3; 8 bases are shared with TRBD1. CDR3 residues: CASRTGAGNTIYF. The CDR3 coding sequence is TGTGCCAGCAGGACAGGGGCTGGAAACACCATATATTTT.